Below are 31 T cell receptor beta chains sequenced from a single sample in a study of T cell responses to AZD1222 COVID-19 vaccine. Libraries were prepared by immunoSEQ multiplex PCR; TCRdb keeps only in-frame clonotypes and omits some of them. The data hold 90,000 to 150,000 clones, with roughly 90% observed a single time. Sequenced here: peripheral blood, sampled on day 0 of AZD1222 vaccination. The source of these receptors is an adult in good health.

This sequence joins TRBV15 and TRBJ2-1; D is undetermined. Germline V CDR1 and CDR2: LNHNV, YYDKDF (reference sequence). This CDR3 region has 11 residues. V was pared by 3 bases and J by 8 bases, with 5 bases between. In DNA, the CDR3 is TGTGCCACCAGCAGGGGTTATGAGCAGTTCTTC. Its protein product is CATSRGYEQFF.

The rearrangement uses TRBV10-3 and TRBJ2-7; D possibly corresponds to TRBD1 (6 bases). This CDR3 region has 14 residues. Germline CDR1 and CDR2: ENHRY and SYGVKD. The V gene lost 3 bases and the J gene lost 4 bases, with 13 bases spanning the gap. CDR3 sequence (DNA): TGTGCCATCAGTGACAGGGGCGCGGGTTACGAGCAGTACTTC. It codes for CAISDRGAGYEQYF.

The CDR3 sequence: CASTVGGSGNTIYF. DNA for the CDR3: TGTGCCAGCACGGTGGGCGGGTCTGGAAACACCATATATTTT. V and J are TRBV6-5 and TRBJ1-3; no definite D call. The germline V gene encodes CDR1 MNHEY and CDR2 SVGAGI. This CDR3 has 14 amino acids. Trimming removed 7 bases from V and 1 base from J, with 11 bases in between.

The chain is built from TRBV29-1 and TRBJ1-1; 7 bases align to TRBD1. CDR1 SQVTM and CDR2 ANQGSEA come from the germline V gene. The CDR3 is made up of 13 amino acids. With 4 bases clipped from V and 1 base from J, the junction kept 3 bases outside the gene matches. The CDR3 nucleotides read TGCAGCGTTGCTGACAGGGCGAACACTGAAGCTTTCTTT. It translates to CSVADRANTEAFF.

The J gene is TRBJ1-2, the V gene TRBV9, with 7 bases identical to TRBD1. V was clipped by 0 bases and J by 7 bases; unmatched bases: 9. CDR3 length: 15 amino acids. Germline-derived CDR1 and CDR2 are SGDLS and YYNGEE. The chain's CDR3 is CASSVGGTVGGGYTF. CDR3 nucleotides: TGTGCCAGCAGCGTAGGCGGGACAGTAGGAGGTGGCTACACCTTC. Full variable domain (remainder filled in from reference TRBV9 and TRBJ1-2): DSGVTQTPKHLITATGQRVTLRCSPRSGDLSVYWYQQSLDQGLQFLIQYYNGEERAKGNILERFSAQQFPDLHSELNLSSLELGDSALYFCASSVGGTVGGGYTFGSGTRLTVV.

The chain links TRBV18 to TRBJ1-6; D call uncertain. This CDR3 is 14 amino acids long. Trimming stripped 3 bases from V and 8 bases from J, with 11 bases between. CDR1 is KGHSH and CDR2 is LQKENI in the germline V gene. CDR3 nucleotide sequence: TGTGCCAGCTCACCGAACAGATCGGATTCACCCCTCCACTTT. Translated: CASSPNRSDSPLHF.

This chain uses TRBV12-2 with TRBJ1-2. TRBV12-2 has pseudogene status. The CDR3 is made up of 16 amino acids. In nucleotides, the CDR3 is TGTGCAAGTCGCTTAGCGCTGGACTGGGGTGACTATGGCTACACCTTC. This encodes CASRLALDWGDYGYTF.

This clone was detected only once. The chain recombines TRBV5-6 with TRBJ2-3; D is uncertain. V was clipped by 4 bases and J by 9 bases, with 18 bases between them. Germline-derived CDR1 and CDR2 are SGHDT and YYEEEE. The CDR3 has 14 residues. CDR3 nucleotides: TGTGCCAGCAGCCCAGGTCCAGGCAAGTACACGCAGTATTTT. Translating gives CASSPGPGKYTQYF.

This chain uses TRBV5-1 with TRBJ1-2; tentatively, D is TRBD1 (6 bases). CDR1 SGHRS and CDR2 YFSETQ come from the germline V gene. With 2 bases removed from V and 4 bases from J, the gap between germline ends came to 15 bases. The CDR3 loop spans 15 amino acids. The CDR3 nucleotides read TGCGCCAGCAGCTTAGACTCGGGGGCAGGCTATGGCTACACCTTC. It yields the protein CASSLDSGAGYGYTF.

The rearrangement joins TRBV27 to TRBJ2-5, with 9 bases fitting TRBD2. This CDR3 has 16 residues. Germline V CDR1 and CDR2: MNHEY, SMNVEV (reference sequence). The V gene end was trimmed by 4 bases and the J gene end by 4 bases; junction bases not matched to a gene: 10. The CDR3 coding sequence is TGTGCCAGCAGTTCGCGGGGGGGTCCGTCCGGAGAGACCCAGTACTTC. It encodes CASSSRGGPSGETQYF.

CDR3 loop: CASSQRTGAQPQHF. DNA of the CDR3: TGTGCCAGCAGCCAGAGGACAGGAGCTCAGCCCCAGCATTTT. This chain uses TRBV7-2 with TRBJ1-5; 7 nucleotides align to TRBD1. This CDR3 has 14 amino acids. The V segment lost 5 bases and the J segment 6 bases; nucleotides outside the gene matches: 7. In germline, CDR1 is SGHTA, CDR2 FQGNSA.

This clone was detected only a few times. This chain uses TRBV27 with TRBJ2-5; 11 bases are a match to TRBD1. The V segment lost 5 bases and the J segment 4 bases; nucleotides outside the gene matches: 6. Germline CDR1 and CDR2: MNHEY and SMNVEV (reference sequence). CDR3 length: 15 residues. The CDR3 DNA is TGTGCCAGCAGTGGGGGACAGGGGGTAGGAGAGACCCAGTACTTC. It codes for CASSGGQGVGETQYF.

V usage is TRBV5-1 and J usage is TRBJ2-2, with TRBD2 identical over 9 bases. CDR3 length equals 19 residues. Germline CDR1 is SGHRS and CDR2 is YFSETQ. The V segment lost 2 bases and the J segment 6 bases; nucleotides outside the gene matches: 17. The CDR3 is CASSLPGRAGGGLPGELFF. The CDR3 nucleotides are TGCGCCAGCAGCTTACCGGGGCGAGCGGGGGGTGGACTCCCCGGGGAGCTGTTTTTT.

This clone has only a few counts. The CDR3 coding sequence is TGTGCCAGCACCCCCTTAGGTGAGACAGGGGTATTGGGGAGAGCTTTCTTT. Amino acid sequence: CASTPLGETGVLGRAFF. The V and J genes are TRBV2 and TRBJ1-1; the match to TRBD1 covers 8 bases. This CDR3 is built from 17 residues. Germline CDR1 and CDR2: SNHLY and FYNNEI. V gave up 7 bases and J gave up 10 bases; unmatched junction bases: 23.

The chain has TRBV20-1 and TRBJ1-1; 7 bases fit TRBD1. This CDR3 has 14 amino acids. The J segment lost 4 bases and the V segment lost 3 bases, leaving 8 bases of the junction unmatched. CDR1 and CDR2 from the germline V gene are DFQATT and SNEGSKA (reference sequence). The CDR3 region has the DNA TGCAGTGCTAGTTCTAGTGCAGGGGGCACTGAAGCTTTCTTT. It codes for CSASSSAGGTEAFF.

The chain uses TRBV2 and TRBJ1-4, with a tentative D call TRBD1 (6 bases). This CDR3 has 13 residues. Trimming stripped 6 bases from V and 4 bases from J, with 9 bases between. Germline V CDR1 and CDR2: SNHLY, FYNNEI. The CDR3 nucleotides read TGTGCCAGCAGGGACAGCGGTAATGAAAAACTGTTTTTT. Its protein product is CASRDSGNEKLFF.

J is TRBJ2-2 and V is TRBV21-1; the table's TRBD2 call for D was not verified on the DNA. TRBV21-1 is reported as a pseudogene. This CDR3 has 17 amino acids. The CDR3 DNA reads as TGTGCCAGCAGCTTAAAAAGTAAGACTGTAAACACCGGGGAGCTGTTTTTT. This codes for CASSLKSKTVNTGELFF.

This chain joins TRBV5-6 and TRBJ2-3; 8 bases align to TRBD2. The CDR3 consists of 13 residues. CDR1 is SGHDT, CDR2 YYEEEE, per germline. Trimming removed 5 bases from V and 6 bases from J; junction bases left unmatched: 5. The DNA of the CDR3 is TGTGCCAGCAGACCCCGGGAGGGGGATACGCAGTATTTT. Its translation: CASRPREGDTQYF.

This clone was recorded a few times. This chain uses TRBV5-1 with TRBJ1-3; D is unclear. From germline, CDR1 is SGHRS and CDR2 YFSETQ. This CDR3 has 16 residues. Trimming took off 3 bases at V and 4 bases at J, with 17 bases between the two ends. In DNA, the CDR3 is TGCGCCAGCAGCTATGGTTTAGGAGCACTCGGAAACACCATATATTTT. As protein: CASSYGLGALGNTIYF. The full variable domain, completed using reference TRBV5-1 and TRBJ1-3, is KAGVTQTPRYLIKTRGQQVTLSCSPISGHRSVSWYQQTPGQGLQFLFEYFSETQRNKGNFPGRFSGRQFSNSRSEMNVSTLELGDSALYLCASSYGLGALGNTIYFGEGSWLTVV.

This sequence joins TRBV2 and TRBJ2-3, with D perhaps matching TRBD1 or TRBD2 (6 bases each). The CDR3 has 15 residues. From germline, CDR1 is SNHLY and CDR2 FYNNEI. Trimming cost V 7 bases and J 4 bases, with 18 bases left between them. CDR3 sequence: CASTIGLRGPDTQYF. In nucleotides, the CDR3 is TGTGCCAGCACTATCGGGCTCCGGGGGCCAGATACGCAGTATTTT.

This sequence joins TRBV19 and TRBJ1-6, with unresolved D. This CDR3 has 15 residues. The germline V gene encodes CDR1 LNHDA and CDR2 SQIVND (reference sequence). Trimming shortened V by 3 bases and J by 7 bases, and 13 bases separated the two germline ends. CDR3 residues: CASSIRPADNSPLHF. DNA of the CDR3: TGTGCCAGTAGTATTAGGCCAGCGGACAATTCACCCCTCCACTTT.

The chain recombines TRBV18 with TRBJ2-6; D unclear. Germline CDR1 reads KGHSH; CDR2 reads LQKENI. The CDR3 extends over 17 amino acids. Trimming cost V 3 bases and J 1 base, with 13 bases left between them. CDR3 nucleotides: TGTGCCAGCTCACCTGCATTGGGGATTTCTGGGGCCAACGTCCTGACTTTC. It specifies CASSPALGISGANVLTF.

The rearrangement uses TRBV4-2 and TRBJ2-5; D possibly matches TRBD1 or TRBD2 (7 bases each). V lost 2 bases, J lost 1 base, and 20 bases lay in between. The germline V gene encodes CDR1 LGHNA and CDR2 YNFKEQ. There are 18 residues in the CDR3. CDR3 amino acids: CASSQKEGAGEIQETQYF. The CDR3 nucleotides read TGTGCCAGCAGCCAAAAGGAGGGGGCGGGGGAGATCCAAGAGACCCAGTACTTC.

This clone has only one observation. CDR3 sequence reads: CASSDLLTGGSGNTIYF. CDR3 sequence (DNA): TGTGCCAGCAGTGATCTCTTGACAGGGGGATCCGGAAACACCATATATTTT. The chain recombines TRBV25-1 with TRBJ1-3; 9 positions agree with TRBD1. Germline trimming cut 3 bases from V and 4 bases from J; bases unmatched to any gene: 10. The CDR3 has 17 amino acids. Looked up from germline, CDR1 is MGHDK and CDR2 is SYGVNS.

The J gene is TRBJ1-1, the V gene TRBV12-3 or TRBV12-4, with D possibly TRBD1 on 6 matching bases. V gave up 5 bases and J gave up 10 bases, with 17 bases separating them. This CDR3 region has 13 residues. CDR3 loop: CASSPPEGVGAFF. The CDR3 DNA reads TGTGCCAGCAGTCCCCCCGAGGGGGTTGGAGCTTTCTTT.

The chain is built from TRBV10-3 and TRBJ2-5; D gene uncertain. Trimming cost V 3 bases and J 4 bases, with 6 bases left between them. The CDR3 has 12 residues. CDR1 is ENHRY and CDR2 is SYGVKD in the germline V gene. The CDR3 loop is CAISDRSETQYF. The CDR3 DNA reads TGTGCCATCAGTGACAGGTCAGAGACCCAGTACTTC.

The CDR3 DNA is TGTGCCAGCGGACAGGGCACAGATACGCAGTATTTT. Its translation: CASGQGTDTQYF. J is TRBJ2-3 and V is TRBV3-1 (or the pseudogene TRBV3-2), with 7 bases matching TRBD1. CDR1 and CDR2 (germline): LGHDT, YNNKEL (reference sequence). CDR3 length: 12 amino acids. J gave up 1 base and V 8 bases, and 0 bases lay outside the gene matches.

The CDR3 is CASSLLQTGFNSGYTF. The CDR3 DNA is TGTGCCAGCAGTTTACTCCAGACAGGGTTTAATTCTGGCTACACCTTC. The chain combines TRBV28 with TRBJ1-2; 7 positions agree with TRBD1. The CDR3 extends over 16 amino acids. Trimming cost V 2 bases and J 7 bases; bases outside gene matches: 13. Germline values: CDR1 MDHEN, CDR2 SYDVKM.

Here the CDR3 reads CASSPQFSYEQYF. DNA of the CDR3: TGTGCCAGCAGCCCGCAGTTCTCCTACGAGCAGTACTTC. The chain is built from TRBV7-2 and TRBJ2-7; unclear D gene. This CDR3 is 13 amino acids long. Looked up from germline, CDR1 is SGHTA and CDR2 is FQGNSA. Between the trimmed V and J ends, which lost 5 bases and 0 bases, there was a span of 8 bases.

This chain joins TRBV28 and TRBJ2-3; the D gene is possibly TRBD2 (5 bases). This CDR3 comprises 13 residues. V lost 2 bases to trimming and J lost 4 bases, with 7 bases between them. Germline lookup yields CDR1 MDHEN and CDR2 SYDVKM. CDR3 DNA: TGTGCCAGCAGTTTAGGGCGGGCAGATACGCAGTATTTT. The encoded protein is CASSLGRADTQYF.

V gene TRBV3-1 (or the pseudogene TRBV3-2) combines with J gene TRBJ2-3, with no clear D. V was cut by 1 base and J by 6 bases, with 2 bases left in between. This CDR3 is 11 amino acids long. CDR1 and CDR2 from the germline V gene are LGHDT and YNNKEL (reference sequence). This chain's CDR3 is CASSQADTQYF. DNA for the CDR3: TGTGCCAGCAGCCAAGCGGATACGCAGTATTTT.